One and the same sample provided the 2 T cell receptor beta chains below, sequenced in a study of post-analysis software for immune sequencing data. Points from the study as a whole: In patients, about five TRBV segments were more frequent than in controls, with TRBV5-6, TRBV5-1 and TRBV20-1 among them.

Unique molecular identifiers tagged the TCR beta cDNA libraries. MiXCR, run by TCRdb on the PCR reads, gives a single entry per CDR3 protein. This sample has some 690,000 distinct CDR3 sequences, with roughly 29% found just once. Their antigens remain unidentified. Sequences were obtained from blood. These TCRs come from a girl aged 5 to 17 with multiple sclerosis.

This sequence joins TRBV27 and TRBJ2-7; 15 bases are shared with TRBD2. The length of the CDR3 is 17 residues. With 5 bases clipped from V and 0 bases from J, the junction kept 5 bases outside the gene matches. CDR1 MNHEY and CDR2 SMNVEV come from the germline V gene (reference sequence). CDR3 in DNA: TGTGCCAGCAGTCTCCGGACTAGCGGGAGGGCCTCCTACGAGCAGTACTTC. It codes for CASSLRTSGRASYEQYF.

This clonotype has just a few counts. The rearrangement links TRBV7-9 to TRBJ2-7; D is tentatively TRBD1 or TRBD2 (6 bases each). Germline assignment: CDR1 SEHNR and CDR2 FQNEAQ (reference sequence). Trimming took 1 base from V and 3 from J, leaving 10 bases between them. The CDR3 contains 14 residues. The CDR3, as DNA: TGTGCCAGCAGCTTAGGGGGGGCGCGCTACGAGCAGTACTTC. It translates to CASSLGGARYEQYF.